This T cell receptor beta chain comes out of a study of regulatory T cells in long-lasting Graves disease. Time point meaning: newly diagnosed GD, antithyroid drugs for less than 3 months. Scientists built the TCR library using RNA that was extracted from PBMCs. The germline V and J ends were trimmed by 3 bases and 3 bases, with 14 bases remaining between them. The CDR3 sequence is 14 residues long. The germline V gene has CDR1 DFQATT and CDR2 SNEGSKA (reference sequence). Building the TCR beta libraries relied on iRepertoire HTBI primers, and CDR3 regions underwent Arm-PCR. TCRdb itself ran the multiplex PCR reads through MiXCR, one entry per CDR3 protein. The profile shows around 400,000 distinct CDR3 sequences, roughly 10% of them singletons. These data were also filed under a second study, of T cells in Graves' hyperthyroidism and ophthalmopathy. That paper notes: Absence of ophthalmopathy progression within 18 months defined stable Graves' hyperthyroidism. In the blood, most expanded thyroid clonotypes above 0.001 appeared as well.

The J gene is TRBJ1-2, the V gene TRBV20-1; no definite D call. This TCR derives from a woman under 30 with Graves disease. Sequences were derived from peripheral blood mononuclear cells (PBMCs), sampled at new diagnosis, from a patient treated with antithyroid drugs. The DNA for the CDR3 is TGCAGTGCTAGGAGCCAGATGGAATACTATGGCTACACCTTC. It translates to CSARSQMEYYGYTF.